This TCR beta chain is drawn from a study of OX40 agonist ivuxolimab in advanced cancers. Study details: Patients in dose escalation had liver, melanoma, kidney or head and neck cancers.

The study's findings and limits: Clonal expansion from baseline to week 6 occurred in both CD4+ and CD8+ T cells. Clonal expansion in partial responders at 0.1-3.0 mg/kg ranked among the lowest.

V was pared by 4 bases and J by 0 bases, with 16 bases between. Germline V lookup: CDR1 LGHNA, CDR2 YNFKEQ. The CDR3 is 16 amino acids. TCRdb's table, derived via immunoSEQ multiplex PCR, lists solely in-frame clones and lacks some. The sample lists 25,000 to 35,000 clones, roughly 87% seen once, with 13% to 15% in the top ten. Notes on this clone: Its antigen is as yet unknown.

The V gene is TRBV4-2, the J gene TRBJ2-7, with D tentatively TRBD2 (5 bases). The receptor comes from an adult with an advanced solid tumor such as melanoma, head and neck, liver or kidney cancer. The sample in question was CD4+ or CD8+ T cells sorted from blood, obtained in a trial of the OX40 agonist ivuxolimab. The CDR3: CASSRGGRSSSYEQYF. The CDR3, as DNA: TGTGCCAGCAGCCGAGGCGGGCGGTCCAGCTCCTACGAGCAGTACTTC.